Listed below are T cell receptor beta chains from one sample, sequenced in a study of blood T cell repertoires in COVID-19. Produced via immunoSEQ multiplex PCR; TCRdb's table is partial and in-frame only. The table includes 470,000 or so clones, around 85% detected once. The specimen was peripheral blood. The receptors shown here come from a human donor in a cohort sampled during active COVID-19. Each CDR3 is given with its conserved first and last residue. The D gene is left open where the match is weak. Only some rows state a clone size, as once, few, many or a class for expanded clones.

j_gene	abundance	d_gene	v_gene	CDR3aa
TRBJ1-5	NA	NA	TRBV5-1	CASSSQGGNQPQHF
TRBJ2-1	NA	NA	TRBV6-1	CASSETDYNEQFF
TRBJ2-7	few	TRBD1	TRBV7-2	CASTFTPGQYSYEQYF
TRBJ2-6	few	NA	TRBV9	CASSPRESGANVLTF
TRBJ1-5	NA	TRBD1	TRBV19	CASTLDRGRQPQHF
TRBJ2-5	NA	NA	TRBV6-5	CASRLTGAETQYF
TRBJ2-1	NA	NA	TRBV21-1	CASSKVPRQGRASYNEQFF
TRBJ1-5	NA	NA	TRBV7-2	CASSPRGYSNQPQHF
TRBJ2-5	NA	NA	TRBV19	CASSIVPRRGETQYF
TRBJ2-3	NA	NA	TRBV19	CASSIPAGRTDTQYF
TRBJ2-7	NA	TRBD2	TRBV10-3	CAIQAEIAGGTYEQYF
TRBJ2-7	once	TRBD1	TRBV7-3	CASSLAADRGTYEQYF
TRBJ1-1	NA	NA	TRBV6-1	CASSERRNTEAFF
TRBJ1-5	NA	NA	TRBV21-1	CASSKYRDRGPRANQPQHF
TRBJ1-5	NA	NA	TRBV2	CASSRSYSNQPQHF
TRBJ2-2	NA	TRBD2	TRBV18	CASSPGLATNTGELFF
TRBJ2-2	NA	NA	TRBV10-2	CASSEVGGRRTGELFF
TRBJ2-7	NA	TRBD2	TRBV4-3	CASSRQLAGENEQYF